This TCR beta chain is drawn from a study of cytomegalovirus exposure and HLA in healthy donors. Trimming left V 1 base short and J 2 bases short, with 9 bases between. CDR1 is MNHEY and CDR2 is SMNVEV in the germline V gene (reference sequence). This CDR3 spans 16 amino acids. TCRdb's table, derived via immunoSEQ multiplex PCR, lists solely in-frame clones and lacks some. The sample contains 60,000 to 80,000 clones, around 94% of which appear only once. Material for sequencing was PBMCs. The TCR comes from a woman younger than 30 in good health and CMV-seropositive. V usage is TRBV27 and J usage is TRBJ1-6; D gene unclear. The CDR3 DNA reads TGTGCCAGCAGTTTATTAGGAGCCACCTATAATTCACCCCTCCACTTT. As protein: CASSLLGATYNSPLHF.